This TCR beta chain was obtained from a study of blood T cell repertoires in COVID-19. Turning to the study itself: Both acute and convalescent COVID-19 samples were obtained from the United States, Italy and Spain.

Authors' methods: Cell counts per sample came from amplifying reference gene primers. Sequenced by immunoSEQ multiplex PCR; TCRdb stores in-frame clones only, minus some. V and J calls and clone size come straight from that table; D and trimming were deduced from the DNA. This sample carries approximately 70,000 clones, around 90% of them seen once, and the ten largest clones take approximately 2.5%. The trim removed 2 bases at V and 0 bases at J, leaving 9 bases unmatched. CDR1 and CDR2 from the germline V gene are MNHEY and SVGEGT. CDR3 length equals 18 residues. Sample: peripheral blood. The J gene is TRBJ2-1, the V gene TRBV6-2 or TRBV6-3; 8 bases line up with TRBD2. The TCR sequence derives from a human donor in a cohort sampled during active COVID-19. This chain's CDR3 is CASSYGVAGLISYNEQFF. DNA for the CDR3: TGTGCCAGCAGTTACGGTGTAGCGGGACTAATCTCCTACAATGAGCAGTTCTTC.